A single sample gave rise to the 17 T cell receptor beta chains below, sequenced in a study of beta chain features in type 1 diabetes. Study-level findings and limits: Among patients with Type 1 diabetes, TCRB CDR3s were moderately but significantly shorter in every one of the four CD4+ subsets.

The antigens for these receptors are not known. Sequenced material consisted of expressed TCRB transcripts (all of the isolated RNA was reverse transcribed). Measured with immunoSEQ multiplex PCR; TCRdb has only the in-frame clones, and not every one. The sample lists some 290,000 clones; more than 13% were seen once. What was sequenced was naive CD4+ T cells from blood. These TCRs come from a young man with type 1 diabetes.

Notes on this clone: This sample also contains other DNA sequences that code for the same CDR3. The chain has TRBV11-2 and TRBJ2-1; no definite D call. V gave up 1 base and J gave up 6 bases, with 7 bases separating them. This CDR3 spans 13 amino acids. Germline CDR1 reads SGHAT; CDR2 reads FQNNGV. The CDR3 protein is CASSLALRNEQFF. The CDR3 DNA sequence: TGTGCCAGCAGCTTAGCCCTTCGCAATGAGCAGTTCTTC.

The chain has TRBV4-1 and TRBJ2-4; D may be TRBD2 (6 bases). CDR3 length: 17 residues. The germline V gene has CDR1 MGHRA and CDR2 YSYEKL. The V and J ends lost 1 base and 1 base respectively, with 14 bases between them. CDR3 protein: CASSQGKPGEAKNIQYF. The DNA for the CDR3 is TGCGCCAGCAGCCAAGGTAAACCGGGAGAGGCCAAAAACATTCAGTACTTC.

This clone has only a few counts. The chain couples TRBV9 to TRBJ2-1, with 12 bases matching TRBD2. This CDR3 is 18 amino acids long. Germline assignment: CDR1 SGDLS and CDR2 YYNGEE. Unmatched junction bases numbered 8, after V lost 4 bases and J lost 0 bases. The CDR3 region has the DNA TGTGCCAGCAGCTTTCGACTAGCGGGGGCGAGCTCCTACAATGAGCAGTTCTTC. Amino acids: CASSFRLAGASSYNEQFF.

The chain joins TRBV30 to TRBJ2-1; D is uncertain. The CDR3 sequence is 12 residues long. Trimming shortened V by 6 bases and J by 6 bases, and 12 bases separated the two germline ends. Germline V lookup: CDR1 GTSNPN, CDR2 SVGIG (reference sequence). The chain's CDR3 is CACRSSGNEQFF. The CDR3 DNA reads as TGTGCCTGTAGGTCCTCGGGCAATGAGCAGTTCTTC. Full variable domain (outside the CDR3, taken from reference TRBV30 and TRBJ2-1): SQTIHQWPATLVQPVGSPLSLECTVEGTSNPNLYWYRQAAGRGLQLLFYSVGIGQISSEVPQNLSASRPQDRQFILSSKKLLLSDSGFYLCACRSSGNEQFFGPGTRLTVL.

This clone was counted between two and nine times. The V and J genes are TRBV5-1 and TRBJ2-5, with 10 nucleotides matching TRBD2. Per the germline V gene, CDR1 is SGHRS and CDR2 is YFSETQ. CDR3 length: 15 residues. The trim removed 4 bases at V and 4 bases at J, leaving 7 bases unmatched. The CDR3 region has the DNA TGCGCCAGCAGCCCCGGGCTAGCGGGAGCAGAGACCCAGTACTTC. Residues: CASSPGLAGAETQYF.

This clone was counted a few times. V is TRBV6-1 and J is TRBJ2-7; D ambiguous. V was pared by 5 bases and J by 0 bases, with 14 bases between. Germline V gives CDR1 MNHNS, CDR2 SASEGT. The CDR3 extends over 15 amino acids. CDR3 DNA sequence: TGTGCCAGCAGTTCCTTCATAGCCGGCTCCTACGAGCAGTACTTC. This sequence encodes CASSSFIAGSYEQYF.

This clone was counted a single time. The rearrangement uses TRBV30 and TRBJ2-7; 7 bases fit TRBD1. Germline CDR1 reads GTSNPN; CDR2 reads SVGIG (reference sequence). This CDR3 spans 13 amino acids. The junction had 4 bases not matched to a gene; V was cut back by 1 base and J by 4 bases. Here the CDR3 reads CAWSGDSRYEQYF. For the CDR3, the DNA is TGTGCCTGGAGTGGGGACAGCAGATACGAGCAGTACTTC.

Here the CDR3 reads CASSPRGGTGELFF. In DNA form, the CDR3 reads TGTGCCAGCAGCCCGAGGGGAGGGACCGGGGAGCTGTTTTTT. The chain links TRBV7-2 to TRBJ2-2, with 7 bases that match TRBD2. Trimming at V came to 5 bases and at J to 5 bases, leaving 5 bases not matched to a gene. The germline V gene has CDR1 SGHTA and CDR2 FQGNSA. CDR3 size: 14 residues.

The chain combines TRBV27 with TRBJ1-1; 7 bases map to TRBD1. The CDR3 spans 12 residues. CDR1 is MNHEY, CDR2 SMNVEV, per germline (reference sequence). Trimming took 6 bases from V and 11 from J; bases not matched to a gene: 9. CDR3 loop: CASRRRQGRAFF. The CDR3 DNA follows: TGTGCCAGCAGAAGGAGACAGGGCCGGGCTTTCTTT.

The chain joins TRBV15 to TRBJ2-7; a weak D match, TRBD1 (5 bases). The CDR3 runs 14 residues. Germline loops: CDR1 LNHNV, CDR2 YYDKDF (reference sequence). V was shortened by 3 bases and J by 1 base, with 10 bases between the two germline ends. CDR3 residues: CATSSGADSYEQYF. The CDR3 DNA is TGTGCCACCAGCAGTGGGGCAGATTCCTACGAGCAGTACTTC.

This clone occurred a few times. The J gene is TRBJ1-1, the V gene TRBV29-1; weak D call: TRBD1 (6 bases). Trimming cost V 4 bases and J 2 bases, with 14 bases left between them. Germline CDR1 SQVTM, CDR2 ANQGSEA. The CDR3 totals 14 residues. CDR3 in amino acids: CSVVDAGDNTEAFF. DNA for the CDR3: TGCAGCGTTGTGGATGCAGGGGATAACACTGAAGCTTTCTTT.

The chain couples TRBV5-1 to TRBJ2-1; 7 nucleotides match TRBD2. J gave up 4 bases and V 1 base, and 8 bases lay outside the gene matches. Germline values: CDR1 SGHRS, CDR2 YFSETQ. The CDR3 is 16 residues long. The CDR3 DNA reads TGCGCCAGCAGCTTGTTTTCCGGGAGGAGGTACAATGAGCAGTTCTTC. Protein: CASSLFSGRRYNEQFF.

The chain couples TRBV5-1 to TRBJ2-6; TRBD1 might be the D (6 bases). The CDR3 covers 16 residues. V was trimmed by 6 bases and J by 4 bases, leaving 17 bases between them. Per the germline V gene, CDR1 is SGHRS and CDR2 is YFSETQ. CDR3 sequence: CASTQQGAAGANVLTF. CDR3 DNA: TGCGCCAGCACCCAACAGGGAGCCGCCGGGGCCAACGTCCTGACTTTC.

This clone was counted only a few times. This chain uses TRBV5-1 with TRBJ2-1, with 12 bases identical to TRBD2. The CDR3 runs to 16 residues. V lost 4 bases, J lost 2 bases, and 4 bases stayed unmatched. The germline CDR1 and CDR2 sequences are SGHRS and YFSETQ. DNA of the CDR3: TGCGCCAGCAGCGAGACTAGCGGGAGCGCCTACAATGAGCAGTTCTTC. Translated: CASSETSGSAYNEQFF. Full variable domain (rest looked up from reference TRBV5-1 and TRBJ2-1): KAGVTQTPRYLIKTRGQQVTLSCSPISGHRSVSWYQQTPGQGLQFLFEYFSETQRNKGNFPGRFSGRQFSNSRSEMNVSTLELGDSALYLCASSETSGSAYNEQFFGPGTRLTVL.

The chain links TRBV19 to TRBJ1-4; a weak D match, TRBD1 (6 bases). Trimming left V 5 bases short and J 5 bases short, with 12 bases between. The germline CDR1 and CDR2 sequences are LNHDA and SQIVND (reference sequence). This CDR3 has 14 amino acids. CDR3 loop: CASSGTIRNEKLFF. The CDR3 DNA follows: TGTGCCAGTAGTGGGACAATCCGGAATGAAAAACTGTTTTTT.

This clone showed up just a few times. The chain joins TRBV7-2 to TRBJ2-5, with no clear D. V was clipped by 3 bases and J by 4 bases, with 12 bases between them. The CDR3 sequence is 14 residues long. Germline V lookup: CDR1 SGHTA, CDR2 FQGNSA. CDR3 sequence: CASSFSRRPETQYF. The CDR3 coding sequence is TGTGCCAGCAGCTTTAGTCGGCGGCCAGAGACCCAGTACTTC.

This clone turned up a few times. The gene calls are TRBV5-1 and TRBJ1-2, with TRBD1 matching 9 bases. After removal of 7 bases from V and 2 bases from J, the junction contained 6 bases not matched to a gene. Looked up from germline, CDR1 is SGHRS and CDR2 is YFSETQ. CDR3 length: 14 residues. The CDR3 reads CASGGTGTNYGYTF. The DNA of the CDR3 is TGCGCCAGCGGGGGGACAGGGACCAACTATGGCTACACCTTC.